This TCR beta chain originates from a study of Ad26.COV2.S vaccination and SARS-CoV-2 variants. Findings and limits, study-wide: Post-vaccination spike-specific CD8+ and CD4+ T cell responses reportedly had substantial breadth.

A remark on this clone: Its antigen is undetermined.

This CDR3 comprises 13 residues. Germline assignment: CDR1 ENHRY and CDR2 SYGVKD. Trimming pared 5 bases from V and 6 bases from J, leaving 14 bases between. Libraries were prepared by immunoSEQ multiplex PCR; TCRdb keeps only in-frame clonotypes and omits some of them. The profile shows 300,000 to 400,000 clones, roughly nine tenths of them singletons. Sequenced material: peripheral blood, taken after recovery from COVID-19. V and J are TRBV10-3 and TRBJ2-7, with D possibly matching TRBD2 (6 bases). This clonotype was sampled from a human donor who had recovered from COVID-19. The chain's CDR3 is CAISSGTPFEQYF. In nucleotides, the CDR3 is TGTGCCATCAGTTCCGGGACTCCCTTCGAGCAGTACTTC.